One sample yielded the 22 T cell receptor beta chains listed below, sequenced in a study of identical twins. MiXCR was run by TCRdb on the 5' RACE reads, yielding one entry per CDR3 protein. This sample has under 500,000 distinct CDR3 sequences, with approximately 15% found just once. The sample also formed part of further work on yellow fever vaccine responses in identical twins.

Sequenced input: CD4+ T cells sorted from blood. These receptors were collected from a young woman in good health.

This clonotype was counted ten times or more. This chain connects TRBV7-2 to TRBJ2-1; 8 bases map to TRBD1. V gave up 1 base and J gave up 15 bases; unmatched junction bases: 8. CDR1 and CDR2 from the germline V gene are SGHTA and FQGNSA. The CDR3 sequence is 13 residues long. The CDR3 sequence is CASSLVDRGSRFF. The CDR3 bases are TGTGCCAGCAGCTTAGTCGACAGGGGTTCGCGGTTCTTC.

This chain joins TRBV15 and TRBJ2-7, with TRBD1 as a possible D gene (6 bases). The ends were cut back, 11 bases at V and 0 bases at J, with 17 bases in the middle. The germline CDR1 and CDR2 sequences are LNHNV and YYDKDF (reference sequence). CDR3 length equals 14 residues. CDR3: CAPAFWDNSYEQYF. In DNA, the CDR3 is TGTGCCCCCGCCTTTTGGGACAACTCCTACGAGCAGTACTTC. Together with reference TRBV15 and TRBJ2-7, the CDR3 gives the full variable domain: DAMVIQNPRYQVTQFGKPVTLSCSQTLNHNVMYWYQQKSSQAPKLLFHYYDKDFNNEADTPDNFQSRRPNTSFCFLDIRSPGLGDTAMYLCAPAFWDNSYEQYFGPGTRLTVT.

This sequence joins TRBV2 and TRBJ1-2, with D unresolved. V lost 6 bases to trimming and J lost 6 bases, with 8 bases between them. From germline, CDR1 is SNHLY and CDR2 FYNNEI. This CDR3 contains 11 residues. This CDR3 is CASSLQDGYTF. Written as DNA, the CDR3 is TGTGCCAGCAGCCTCCAAGATGGCTACACCTTC.

This chain links TRBV6-2 or TRBV6-3 with TRBJ2-1; D not resolved. CDR3 length equals 12 residues. V lost 5 bases and J 9 bases, leaving 11 bases between the germline ends. CDR1 and CDR2 from the germline V gene are MNHEY and SVGEGT. In nucleotides, the CDR3 is TGTGCCAGCAGTCACCTATTTAGTGAGCAGTTCTTC. Amino acid sequence: CASSHLFSEQFF.

This clonotype occurred once. The chain employs TRBV6-1 and TRBJ1-2; 7 bases are shared with TRBD1. Germline V lookup: CDR1 MNHNS, CDR2 SASEGT. The CDR3 is 13 residues long. The V segment lost 6 bases and the J segment 7 bases; nucleotides outside the gene matches: 8. CDR3 protein: CASRVRQGFGYTF. The CDR3 DNA sequence: TGTGCCAGCAGGGTACGACAGGGATTTGGCTACACCTTC.

CDR3 sequence reads: CASSLGPHEQFF. Here the CDR3 DNA reads TGTGCCAGCAGCCTAGGGCCTCATGAGCAGTTCTTC. This rearrangement joins TRBV5-4 to TRBJ2-1; D is undetermined. Germline CDR1 SGHNT, CDR2 YYREEE (reference sequence). This CDR3 spans 12 amino acids. Deletions cut 4 bases from V and 8 bases from J, with 10 bases between.

There are a few counts of this clonotype. The chain combines TRBV29-1 with TRBJ1-6, with 8 bases that match TRBD1. This CDR3 spans 13 amino acids. Per the germline V gene, CDR1 is SQVTM and CDR2 is ANQGSEA. With V trimmed by 7 bases and J by 10 bases, 9 bases remained unmatched. The CDR3 reads CSARTGTNSPLHF. CDR3 in DNA: TGCAGCGCCCGGACAGGGACCAACTCACCCCTCCACTTT.

The chain links TRBV15 to TRBJ2-5, with TRBD1 matching 11 bases. The V and J ends lost 5 bases and 4 bases, in that order; junction bases with no gene match: 12. The CDR3 has 17 residues. Germline CDR1 LNHNV, CDR2 YYDKDF (reference sequence). Here the CDR3 reads CATSLYPGTGGRETQYF. The CDR3 DNA reads as TGTGCCACCAGCCTCTACCCCGGGACAGGGGGTAGAGAGACCCAGTACTTC.

The sample holds a few counts of this clonotype. The chain links TRBV20-1 to TRBJ1-5, with unresolved D. The CDR3 spans 14 residues. Looked up from germline, CDR1 is DFQATT and CDR2 is SNEGSKA (reference sequence). The ends were cut back, 6 bases at V and 1 base at J, with 13 bases in the middle. CDR3 in amino acids: CSANSGWSNQPQHF. The DNA for the CDR3 is TGCAGTGCAAATAGCGGGTGGAGCAATCAGCCCCAGCATTTT.

This clonotype occurred many times. The rearrangement links TRBV12-3 or TRBV12-4 to TRBJ2-3, with 7 nucleotides matching TRBD2. This CDR3 contains 14 residues. V was pared by 6 bases and J by 4 bases, with 7 bases of the junction left unmatched. CDR3 coding DNA: TGTGCCAGCAGGCGGGAGTCTTCGGCAGATACGCAGTATTTT. Its translation: CASRRESSADTQYF.

In its sample, this clonotype was seen a few times. This chain links TRBV12-3 or TRBV12-4 with TRBJ2-7; 12 bases align to TRBD1. The length of the CDR3 is 17 residues. J gave up 1 base and V 5 bases, and 9 bases lay outside the gene matches. CDR3 residues: CASSRAMGQGASYEQYF. In DNA, the CDR3 is TGTGCCAGCAGTCGGGCGATGGGACAGGGGGCATCCTACGAGCAGTACTTC.

This clonotype has ten or more counts. The rearrangement links TRBV6-2 or TRBV6-3 to TRBJ2-3; perhaps TRBD1 as D (7 bases). Germline values: CDR1 MNHEY, CDR2 SVGEGT. The V end was cut by 2 bases, the J end by 4 bases, with 16 bases between. CDR3 size: 16 residues. CDR3 loop: CASSYDGSRGADTQYF. The CDR3 DNA sequence: TGTGCCAGCAGTTACGACGGTTCCAGGGGGGCAGATACGCAGTATTTT.

The V call is TRBV24-1, the J call TRBJ2-1; 9 bases are a match to TRBD1. The CDR3 covers 14 residues. Germline CDR1 reads KGHDR; CDR2 reads SFDVKD. Trimming took 4 bases from V and 8 from J; bases not matched to a gene: 5. CDR3 sequence (DNA): TGTGCCACCAGTGAACAGGGACAGGGCGATGAGCAGTTCTTC. Translating gives CATSEQGQGDEQFF.

This chain links TRBV5-4 with TRBJ2-2; D is unresolved. The CDR3 is 13 amino acids. The germline V gene has CDR1 SGHNT and CDR2 YYREEE (reference sequence). The V and J ends lost 3 bases and 5 bases respectively, with 8 bases between them. DNA of the CDR3: TGTGCCAGCAGCTACGGGCTGACCGGGGAGCTGTTTTTT. Its protein product is CASSYGLTGELFF.

This clonotype was seen repeatedly, ten times or more. V gene TRBV7-2 combines with J gene TRBJ2-1, with D uncertain. Trimming cost V 1 base and J 5 bases, with 6 bases left between them. The CDR3 extends over 13 amino acids. Germline V CDR1 and CDR2: SGHTA, FQGNSA. The CDR3 bases are TGTGCCAGCAGCTTAGAAACACACAATGAGCAGTTCTTC. Its translation is CASSLETHNEQFF. The entire variable domain, with the rest obtained from reference TRBV7-2 and TRBJ2-1, is as follows: GAGVSQSPSNKVTEKGKDVELRCDPISGHTALYWYRQSLGQGLEFLIYFQGNSAPDKSGLPSDRFSAERTGGSVSTLTIQRTQQEDSAVYLCASSLETHNEQFFGPGTRLTVL.

A few counts support this clonotype. The V and J genes are TRBV7-2 and TRBJ2-3; 9 nucleotides match TRBD1. The CDR3 sequence is 15 residues long. Germline assignment: CDR1 SGHTA and CDR2 FQGNSA. With V trimmed by 4 bases and J by 2 bases, 4 bases remained unmatched. The CDR3 loop is CASSSTGGFTDTQYF. CDR3 coding DNA: TGTGCCAGCAGCTCCACAGGGGGCTTCACAGATACGCAGTATTTT.

This clonotype has more than one count but fewer than ten. The V gene is TRBV13, the J gene TRBJ2-1, with 8 bases lining up with TRBD2. The length of the CDR3 is 18 residues. V was clipped by 0 bases and J by 9 bases; unmatched bases: 16. CDR1 is PRHDT, CDR2 FYEKMQ, per germline (reference sequence). Written as DNA, the CDR3 is TGTGCCAGCAGCTTAGGTCCAGCCCGGGGGGGCCAGGGACCTGAGCAGTTCTTC. It yields the protein CASSLGPARGGQGPEQFF.

This clonotype came up a few times. This rearrangement joins TRBV15 to TRBJ2-7; D call uncertain. Trimming cost V 3 bases and J 2 bases, with 17 bases left between them. Germline CDR1 is LNHNV and CDR2 is YYDKDF (reference sequence). The CDR3 is 16 amino acids. CDR3: CATSSARHTLTYEQYF. CDR3 nucleotides: TGTGCCACCAGCAGCGCTAGGCACACCCTAACCTACGAGCAGTACTTC.

The chain carries TRBV29-1 and TRBJ2-7, with 7 nucleotides matching TRBD1. CDR3 length: 13 residues. CDR1 is SQVTM and CDR2 is ANQGSEA in the germline V gene. The V segment lost 6 bases and the J segment 3 bases; nucleotides outside the gene matches: 8. Written as DNA, the CDR3 is TGCAGCGTACGGGACAGAACTAACTACGAGCAGTACTTC. Encoded protein: CSVRDRTNYEQYF.

The V gene is TRBV24-1, the J gene TRBJ2-1; tentatively, D is TRBD1 (5 bases). The CDR3 covers 15 residues. The V and J ends lost 3 bases and 2 bases respectively, with 10 bases between them. CDR1 and CDR2 (germline): KGHDR, SFDVKD. The CDR3 region is CATSDARAPYNEQFF. The CDR3 nucleotides are TGTGCCACCAGTGATGCCAGGGCCCCCTACAATGAGCAGTTCTTC.

V usage is TRBV11-3 and J usage is TRBJ2-3; D not resolved. The germline gives CDR1 SGHNT, CDR2 YENEEA. The CDR3 loop spans 14 amino acids. The ends were cut back, 0 bases at V and 2 bases at J, with 6 bases in the middle. The CDR3 DNA reads TGTGCCAGCAGCTTAGATGGTTACACAGATACGCAGTATTTT. It translates to CASSLDGYTDTQYF.

The sample holds a few counts of this clonotype. This chain joins TRBV20-1 and TRBJ1-2, with TRBD1 as a possible D gene (5 bases). Trimming left V 0 bases short and J 2 bases short, with 10 bases between. The CDR3 contains 14 residues. The germline V gene encodes CDR1 DFQATT and CDR2 SNEGSKA (reference sequence). CDR3 in amino acids: CSAREPGRNYGYTF. The CDR3 region has the DNA TGCAGTGCTAGAGAGCCGGGACGGAACTATGGCTACACCTTC.